One sample yielded the 5 T cell receptor beta chains listed below, sequenced in a study of cytomegalovirus exposure and HLA in healthy donors. The primer mix had 60 Vbeta and 13 Jbeta primers. TCRdb keeps only in-frame clones here, not all; method: immunoSEQ multiplex PCR. The sample records over 120,000 clones, just under 85% being singletons. The material sequenced was PBMCs. These TCRs come from a man aged 30 to 45 in good health and CMV-seropositive.

V usage is TRBV28 and J usage is TRBJ2-5, with a weak D call TRBD2 (5 bases). Germline V CDR1 and CDR2: MDHEN, SYDVKM. Between the trimmed V and J ends, which lost 6 bases and 5 bases, there was a span of 13 bases. The CDR3 covers 13 residues. CDR3 in amino acids: CASRETGIETQYF. DNA for the CDR3: TGTGCCAGCAGAGAAACGGGGATTGAGACCCAGTACTTC.

The chain recombines TRBV7-9 with TRBJ1-2, with 9 bases that match TRBD1. With 5 bases clipped from V and 4 bases from J, the junction kept 5 bases outside the gene matches. This CDR3 region has 14 residues. Germline V gives CDR1 SEHNR, CDR2 FQNEAQ (reference sequence). CDR3 in amino acids: CASSVGQGLYGYTF. The CDR3 DNA sequence: TGTGCCAGCAGCGTAGGACAGGGGCTCTATGGCTACACCTTC.

This clone came up a few times. The rearrangement uses TRBV4-1 and TRBJ2-1; 13 nucleotides line up with TRBD2. The germline V gene has CDR1 MGHRA and CDR2 YSYEKL. The CDR3 is 18 residues long. The J segment lost 0 bases and the V segment lost 4 bases, leaving 6 bases of the junction unmatched. The CDR3 sequence is CASSRGLAGRSSYNEQFF. DNA for the CDR3: TGCGCCAGCAGCCGGGGACTAGCGGGGCGATCCTCCTACAATGAGCAGTTCTTC.

The chain recombines TRBV7-3 with TRBJ2-2, with 7 bases aligning to TRBD1. Germline CDR1 and CDR2: SGHTA and FQGTGA. The junction had 15 bases not matched to a gene; V was cut back by 5 bases and J by 0 bases. The CDR3 is 19 amino acids. CDR3 in DNA: TGTGCCAGCAGCCCCCTTCTCCCTACCGGGACAGCGAACACCGGGGAGCTGTTTTTT. As protein: CASSPLLPTGTANTGELFF.

V and J are TRBV6-5 and TRBJ1-3, with TRBD1 matching over 8 bases. The CDR3 totals 13 residues. The V segment lost 7 bases and the J segment 3 bases; nucleotides outside the gene matches: 2. Germline V gives CDR1 MNHEY, CDR2 SVGAGI. The CDR3 loop reads CASNDRGGNTIYF. CDR3 in DNA: TGTGCCAGCAATGACAGGGGTGGAAACACCATATATTTT.